This T cell receptor beta chain derives from a study of blood T cell repertoires in COVID-19. Study as a whole: Samples representing acute and convalescent COVID-19 were sourced from the United States, Italy and Spain. PBMCs, B-cell-depleted T cells, or T cells were the source of the cDNA or gDNA that made up the material.

As originally analysed: Estimates of nucleated cell counts were drawn from the amplification of reference gene primers. Profiling relied on immunoSEQ multiplex PCR, and the TCRdb table lists in-frame clones only, not all of them. V and J calls plus clone size are reproduced from that table; the DNA served to infer D and trimming. This repertoire shows approximately 84,000 clones, 85% to 90% found once; its top ten account for about 1.5%. V lost 3 bases, J lost 3 bases, and 8 bases lay in between. The CDR3 sequence is 13 residues long. Sequences were obtained from peripheral blood. The sequence derives from a human donor with active COVID-19. The donor label of this sample is uncertain. The genes are TRBV12-3 or TRBV12-4 and TRBJ1-1; D remains unclear. This chain's CDR3 is CASSFGTYTEAFF. For the CDR3, the DNA is TGTGCCAGCAGTTTTGGCACCTACACTGAAGCTTTCTTT.